Listed below are T cell receptor beta chains from one sample, sequenced in a study of human T cells and chemical hapten exposure. TCRdb itself ran the RACE reads through MiXCR, one entry per CDR3 protein. The repertoire includes around 71,000 distinct CDR3 sequences, more than 8% of them detected once, and approximately 3% sits in the top ten. The source material was whole blood, sampled in connection with sensitization to the hapten diphenylcyclopropenone (DPC). The receptors originated from a woman between 40 and 50 years old with alopecia areata. Some clones in this sample may be carry-over from other donors' samples. CDR3s leave out the opening cysteine and the closing phenylalanine or tryptophan.

cdr3_aa: ASSEEVAGWIIQY
v_call: TRBV2
j_call: TRBJ2-4

cdr3_aa: SVERGLNSAEAF
v_call: TRBV29-1
j_call: TRBJ1-1

cdr3_aa: ASSQVVSGTGFEDTQY
v_call: TRBV4-2
j_call: TRBJ2-3

cdr3_aa: ASSQEGSLNQPQH
v_call: TRBV4-3
j_call: TRBJ1-5

cdr3_aa: ASSPTDGVGSPLH
v_call: TRBV9
j_call: TRBJ1-6

cdr3_aa: ASSRTGTYNEQF
v_call: TRBV7-9
j_call: TRBJ2-1

cdr3_aa: ASSLTSGTYEQY
v_call: TRBV5-1
j_call: TRBJ2-7

cdr3_aa: ASSPPSTETQY
v_call: TRBV18
j_call: TRBJ2-5

cdr3_aa: ASSPTRETQY
v_call: TRBV19
j_call: TRBJ2-5

cdr3_aa: ASSDTSGGAFNEQF
v_call: TRBV6-4
j_call: TRBJ2-1

cdr3_aa: SASGVEQY
v_call: TRBV20-1
j_call: TRBJ2-7

cdr3_aa: ASSVRDRVAEQY
v_call: TRBV6-5
j_call: TRBJ2-7

cdr3_aa: ASSIGQGIANTGELF
v_call: TRBV9
j_call: TRBJ2-2

cdr3_aa: SAGRDRVNYGYT
v_call: TRBV29-1
j_call: TRBJ1-2

cdr3_aa: SVERDISYNEQF
v_call: TRBV29-1
j_call: TRBJ2-1

cdr3_aa: AISESKRGSTDTQY
v_call: TRBV10-3
j_call: TRBJ2-3

cdr3_aa: ASSQGGINQPQH
v_call: TRBV9
j_call: TRBJ1-5

cdr3_aa: SVTRTSGYSYEQY
v_call: TRBV29-1
j_call: TRBJ2-7

cdr3_aa: ASSQEGQEFYEQY
v_call: TRBV3-1
j_call: TRBJ2-7

cdr3_aa: SARPSGRLEETQY
v_call: TRBV20-1
j_call: TRBJ2-5

cdr3_aa: ASSPGASNQPQH
v_call: TRBV5-1
j_call: TRBJ1-5

cdr3_aa: ASSWDTLGGYT
v_call: TRBV5-1
j_call: TRBJ1-2

cdr3_aa: ASSPLTSGGAGDTQY
v_call: TRBV18
j_call: TRBJ2-3

cdr3_aa: ATQRGLAEETQY
v_call: TRBV10-2
j_call: TRBJ2-5

cdr3_aa: ASSYVTLNEKLF
v_call: TRBV6-2/TRBV6-3
j_call: TRBJ1-4

cdr3_aa: SARGVEGNYGYT
v_call: TRBV20-1
j_call: TRBJ1-2

cdr3_aa: ASNLPTGSLDEQY
v_call: TRBV5-1
j_call: TRBJ2-7

cdr3_aa: ASRGQGAIQGYT
v_call: TRBV12-3/TRBV12-4
j_call: TRBJ1-2

cdr3_aa: ASSPTSLANVLT
v_call: TRBV18
j_call: TRBJ2-6

cdr3_aa: ASSLMFRGLQPQH
v_call: TRBV28
j_call: TRBJ1-5

cdr3_aa: ASSSRTGSTGYGYT
v_call: TRBV2
j_call: TRBJ1-2

cdr3_aa: ASSASRNQPQH
v_call: TRBV7-2
j_call: TRBJ1-5

cdr3_aa: ASSSPNPVVFSYNEQF
v_call: TRBV27
j_call: TRBJ2-1

cdr3_aa: ASSLRIGTQETQY
v_call: TRBV11-2
j_call: TRBJ2-5

cdr3_aa: ASSLKGPGNTIY
v_call: TRBV12-3/TRBV12-4
j_call: TRBJ1-3

cdr3_aa: SAYTGWAEGYT
v_call: TRBV20-1
j_call: TRBJ1-2

cdr3_aa: ASGRLGQPQH
v_call: TRBV12-5
j_call: TRBJ1-5

cdr3_aa: SLSTDTQY
v_call: TRBV20-1
j_call: TRBJ2-3

cdr3_aa: ASSQDLIYEQY
v_call: TRBV4-3
j_call: TRBJ2-7

cdr3_aa: ASSYYRRPNTEAF
v_call: TRBV6-2/TRBV6-3
j_call: TRBJ1-1

cdr3_aa: ASSNDAGSRRNYEQY
v_call: TRBV6-2/TRBV6-3
j_call: TRBJ2-7

cdr3_aa: ASSPRTGNNEQF
v_call: TRBV27
j_call: TRBJ2-1

cdr3_aa: ASSPGIRETEAF
v_call: TRBV18
j_call: TRBJ1-1

cdr3_aa: ASSLQPQPPGVALETQY
v_call: TRBV7-9
j_call: TRBJ2-5

cdr3_aa: ASSRGTAKNQPQH
v_call: TRBV12-3/TRBV12-4
j_call: TRBJ1-5